This record covers a single TCR beta chain. The sample belongs to a study of T cell changes during pregnancy in multiple sclerosis. The germline CDR1 and CDR2 sequences are SGHVS and FNYEAQ. With 5 bases removed from V and 10 bases from J, the gap between germline ends came to 11 bases. This CDR3 comprises 12 residues. Sequencing used immunoSEQ multiplex PCR; TCRdb keeps in-frame clones, though not all of them. The table lists 75,000 to 85,000 clones, 93% of them singletons. The receptor was isolated from a female donor with multiple sclerosis, enrolled in a pregnancy study. This material consisted of peripheral blood, taken in the second trimester of pregnancy. The chain recombines TRBV7-6 with TRBJ2-2; perhaps TRBD2 as D (5 bases). The CDR3: CASSLRAAELFF. The CDR3 DNA follows: TGTGCCAGCAGCCTCCGAGCGGCGGAGCTGTTTTTT.